The sequence of this T cell receptor beta chain was determined in a study of cytomegalovirus exposure and HLA in healthy donors. V was shortened by 1 base and J by 0 bases, with 7 bases between the two germline ends. The germline CDR1 and CDR2 sequences are SGHTA and FQGNSA. The CDR3 consists of 14 residues. General study points: Reports described diagnosis of cytomegalovirus status by the classifier as highly specific and sensitive. According to a subsequent analysis, TCR clusters identified in the first cohort showed a tendency to co-occur across the approximately 120 validation repertoires.

TCRdb's copy holds only in-frame clones and misses some; the assay was immunoSEQ multiplex PCR. This sample has 150,000 to 200,000 clones, with just under 90% found just once. A word on this clone: The antigen is not known.

The clonotype originates from a man aged 18 to 29 in good health and CMV-seropositive. Sequenced input: PBMCs. The genes are TRBV7-2 and TRBJ2-7; D may be TRBD2 (5 bases). CDR3 region: CASSLGGRSYEQYF. For the CDR3, the DNA is TGTGCCAGCAGCTTAGGAGGGCGCTCCTACGAGCAGTACTTC.